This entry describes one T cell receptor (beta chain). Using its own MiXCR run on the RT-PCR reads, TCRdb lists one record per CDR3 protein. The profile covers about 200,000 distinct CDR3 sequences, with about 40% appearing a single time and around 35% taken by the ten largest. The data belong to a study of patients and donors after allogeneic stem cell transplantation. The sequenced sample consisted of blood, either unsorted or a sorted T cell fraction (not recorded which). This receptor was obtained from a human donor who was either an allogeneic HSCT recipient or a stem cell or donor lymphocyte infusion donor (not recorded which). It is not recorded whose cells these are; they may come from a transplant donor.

The CDR3 loop is CASSQEGTGVSYNEQFF. CDR3 nucleotides: TGTGCCAGCAGCCAAGAGGGGACGGGAGTCTCCTACAATGAGCAGTTCTTC. V gene TRBV4-2 combines with J gene TRBJ2-1; possible D gene TRBD2, 6 bases. This CDR3 comprises 17 residues. V lost 0 bases and J lost 0, with 12 bases in between. Germline V gene sequence: CDR1 LGHNA, CDR2 YNFKEQ.